One and the same sample provided the 22 T cell receptor beta chains below, sequenced in a study of blood T cells in healthy people across ages. Combining a sample-barcoded 5' primer with a J-beta primer mix, a second PCR ran for about 6 to 11 cycles. TCRdb re-analysed the 5' RACE reads in MiXCR, keeping a single row per CDR3 protein. The sample carries about 1.5 million distinct CDR3 sequences, approximately 42% recorded once. Sequencing was carried out using blood. These receptors were obtained from a woman aged 18-35 years in good health.

The count of this clonotype is one. This rearrangement joins TRBV6-2 or TRBV6-3 to TRBJ2-1; 9 nucleotides agree with TRBD2. The J call may be in error: the DNA end matches TRBJ2-7 better. The CDR3 totals 18 residues. Germline V gene sequence: CDR1 MNHEY, CDR2 SVGEGT. The CDR3 loop is CASSYTRGSGGGYNEQYF. The CDR3 DNA reads TGTGCCAGCAGTTACACGAGGGGTAGCGGGGGAGGATACAATGAGCAGTACTTC.

The J gene is TRBJ2-3, the V gene TRBV10-1, with D hard to call. The length of the CDR3 is 13 residues. Deletions cut 4 bases from V and 3 bases from J, with 8 bases between. Germline V CDR1 and CDR2: WNHNN, SYGVQD (reference sequence). The CDR3 nucleotides read TGCGCCAGCAGTGCGGGCGAGACAGATACGCAGTATTTT. Translated, it gives CASSAGETDTQYF.

With respect to this clonotype: This may come from a read error, since a much larger clone is one base off. This CDR3 reads CASSSSGGETRYF. The CDR3 DNA reads TGTGCCAGCAGTTCCTCAGGGGGGGAGACCCGGTACTTC. The chain employs TRBV6-6 and TRBJ2-5, with D perhaps given as TRBD1 or TRBD2 (7 bases each). CDR3 size: 13 residues. Germline V gene data show CDR1 as MNHNY and CDR2 as SVGAGI (reference sequence).

CDR3 loop: CAWSVIGPNGGDGYTF. The CDR3 DNA reads as TGTGCCTGGAGTGTGATTGGCCCCAATGGTGGGGATGGCTACACCTTC. The chain is built from TRBV30 and TRBJ1-2; D is uncertain. CDR1 GTSNPN and CDR2 SVGIG come from the germline V gene (reference sequence). The V and J ends lost 0 bases and 6 bases respectively, with 20 bases between them. This CDR3 is built from 16 residues.

J is TRBJ1-1 and V is TRBV5-1; TRBD1 is a possible D gene (5 bases). This CDR3 has 12 amino acids. Deletions cut 3 bases from V and 7 bases from J, with 10 bases between. The germline CDR1 and CDR2 sequences are SGHRS and YFSETQ. CDR3 in amino acids: CASSWDGYEAFF. Here the CDR3 DNA reads TGCGCCAGCAGCTGGGACGGATATGAAGCTTTCTTT.

V and J are TRBV7-9 and TRBJ1-1; D is ambiguous. The CDR3 has 14 residues. The germline V gene encodes CDR1 SEHNR and CDR2 FQNEAQ (reference sequence). Trimming stripped 5 bases from V and 3 bases from J, with 13 bases between. As DNA, the CDR3 is TGTGCCAGCAGCCAGACGGTTCGAGACACTGAAGCTTTCTTT. This encodes CASSQTVRDTEAFF.

This clonotype showed up just a few times. The chain uses TRBV5-1 and TRBJ1-1; the D is unclear. The germline V gene encodes CDR1 SGHRS and CDR2 YFSETQ. V dropped 0 bases and J dropped 4 bases, with 7 bases sitting between them. This CDR3 has 13 amino acids. CDR3 loop: CASSLGVTTEAFF. The CDR3 DNA follows: TGCGCCAGCAGCTTGGGGGTTACCACTGAAGCTTTCTTT. Drawing the rest from reference TRBV5-1 and TRBJ1-1, the complete variable domain is KAGVTQTPRYLIKTRGQQVTLSCSPISGHRSVSWYQQTPGQGLQFLFEYFSETQRNKGNFPGRFSGRQFSNSRSEMNVSTLELGDSALYLCASSLGVTTEAFFGQGTRLTVV.

The chain is built from TRBV20-1 and TRBJ1-1; D uncertain. V lost 7 bases and J 0 bases, leaving 9 bases between the germline ends. The CDR3 extends over 12 amino acids. CDR1 and CDR2 (germline): DFQATT, SNEGSKA (reference sequence). The CDR3 sequence is CSGSFMNTEAFF. For the CDR3, the DNA is TGCAGTGGGTCTTTCATGAACACTGAAGCTTTCTTT.

This clonotype was picked up a small number of times. The chain employs TRBV4-3 and TRBJ2-1; a weak D match, TRBD2 (5 bases). The V and J ends lost 1 base and 6 bases respectively, with 19 bases between them. Germline V lookup: CDR1 LGHNA, CDR2 YSLEER. This CDR3 is 17 amino acids long. Here the CDR3 reads CASSQAPRAKYRNEQFF. The CDR3 region has the DNA TGCGCCAGCAGCCAAGCCCCGAGGGCCAAGTATCGCAATGAGCAGTTCTTC.

Worth noting for this clonotype: This may arise from a read error, as a much more abundant clone is one base away. The rearrangement joins TRBV20-1 to TRBJ2-1; the D gene is possibly TRBD1 (6 bases). Germline V gene lookup returns CDR1 DFQATT and CDR2 SNEGSKA (reference sequence). The CDR3 length is 16 residues. V lost 1 base and J lost 3, with 16 bases in between. CDR3 amino acids: CSARAPGRGVYNEQFF. CDR3 bases: TGCAGTGCTAGAGCCCCTGGCAGGGGAGTCTACAATGAGCAGTTCTTC.

This clonotype was seen only once. This chain links TRBV20-1 with TRBJ2-1; perhaps TRBD1 as D (5 bases). Germline CDR1 DFQATT, CDR2 SNEGSKA (reference sequence). Trimming pared 5 bases from V and 0 bases from J, leaving 14 bases between. There are 15 residues in the CDR3. CDR3 loop: CSASQGALSYNEQFF. The CDR3 DNA sequence: TGCAGTGCTTCACAAGGGGCCCTCTCCTACAATGAGCAGTTCTTC.

As for this clonotype: One end of the junction varies from germline; a read error may be responsible. The gene calls are TRBV5-1 and TRBJ2-1; D remains unclear. The CDR3 is 14 amino acids. Germline loops: CDR1 SGHRS, CDR2 YFSETQ. CDR3 sequence (DNA): TGCGCCAGCAGCTTGAACCCAGCTTACACTGAGCAGTTCTTC. Residues: CASSLNPAYTEQFF.

The rearrangement uses TRBV7-2 and TRBJ2-3, with D perhaps TRBD1 (5 bases). Germline CDR1 is SGHTA and CDR2 is FQGNSA. Trimming cost V 3 bases and J 1 base, with 20 bases left between them. This CDR3 comprises 18 residues. The CDR3 sequence is CASSLGQFSAGGTDTQYF. CDR3 sequence (DNA): TGTGCCAGCAGCTTGGGGCAGTTTTCCGCCGGTGGCACAGATACGCAGTATTTT.

This clonotype was detected only a few times. The chain links TRBV5-1 to TRBJ2-1; 7 bases fit TRBD1. CDR1 and CDR2 (germline): SGHRS, YFSETQ. V gave up 3 bases and J gave up 3 bases; unmatched junction bases: 12. The CDR3 is made up of 17 amino acids. CDR3 loop: CASSWRPGQIYYNEQFF. CDR3 DNA: TGCGCCAGCAGCTGGAGACCGGGACAGATTTACTACAATGAGCAGTTCTTC.

The chain couples TRBV27 to TRBJ1-2, with D perhaps matching TRBD1 (6 bases). The CDR3 consists of 12 residues. Germline V gene sequence: CDR1 MNHEY, CDR2 SMNVEV (reference sequence). Trimming took 3 bases from V and 8 from J, leaving 10 bases between them. The CDR3 protein is CASSFRGTGYTF. The CDR3 region has the DNA TGTGCCAGCAGTTTCAGGGGAACGGGCTACACCTTC.

The J gene is TRBJ1-2, the V gene TRBV6-1, with a possible D match to TRBD1 (5 bases). The CDR3 has 18 amino acids. Germline CDR1 reads MNHNS; CDR2 reads SASEGT. V lost 6 bases to trimming and J lost 5 bases, with 28 bases between them. The CDR3 region has the DNA TGTGCCAGCAGATCAGGCCGGGACGGTAATTGGGATAGATATGGCTACACCTTC. It codes for CASRSGRDGNWDRYGYTF.

The gene calls are TRBV20-1 and TRBJ1-5; D gene uncertain. With 2 bases removed from V and 0 bases from J, the gap between germline ends came to 11 bases. The CDR3 totals 15 residues. Germline CDR1 is DFQATT and CDR2 is SNEGSKA (reference sequence). CDR3 sequence reads: CSARLSGHSNQPQHF. The CDR3, as DNA: TGCAGTGCTAGACTCTCAGGTCATAGCAATCAGCCCCAGCATTTT.

The genes are TRBV9 and TRBJ2-5; 12 nucleotides align to TRBD2. The tail of the sequence fits TRBJ2-7 better, so the J call may be wrong. The CDR3 loop spans 13 amino acids. Germline V CDR1 and CDR2: SGDLS, YYNGEE. CDR3 sequence: CANRTSGANEQYF. CDR3 DNA: TGTGCCAATCGGACTAGCGGGGCAAACGAGCAGTACTTC.

The chain carries TRBV7-2 and TRBJ1-5; a weak D match, TRBD1 (6 bases). Germline V gene sequence: CDR1 SGHTA, CDR2 FQGNSA. Trimming took off 3 bases at V and 4 bases at J, with 13 bases between the two ends. The CDR3 is made up of 15 amino acids. The CDR3 loop reads CASSFDRTENQPQHF. The CDR3 bases are TGTGCCAGCAGCTTCGACAGGACCGAGAATCAGCCCCAGCATTTT.

The chain joins TRBV29-1 to TRBJ1-1, with D perhaps TRBD1 (5 bases). From germline, CDR1 is SQVTM and CDR2 ANQGSEA. The CDR3 runs to 13 residues. V was trimmed by 8 bases and J by 2 bases, leaving 15 bases between them. CDR3: CSTLPQGNTEAFF. CDR3 in DNA: TGCAGCACCTTACCCCAGGGAAACACTGAAGCTTTCTTT.

The chain carries TRBV27 and TRBJ2-1, with D maybe TRBD2 (5 bases). Trimming shortened V by 5 bases and J by 3 bases, and 17 bases separated the two germline ends. The germline gives CDR1 MNHEY, CDR2 SMNVEV (reference sequence). The CDR3 totals 16 residues. This CDR3 reads CASSPRGLGVYNEQFF. The CDR3 DNA is TGTGCCAGCAGTCCCAGAGGACTGGGAGTCTACAATGAGCAGTTCTTC.

The chain carries TRBV30 and TRBJ1-2; no firm D call. V was clipped by 1 base and J by 5 bases, with 11 bases between them. The germline CDR1 and CDR2 sequences are GTSNPN and SVGIG (reference sequence). The length of the CDR3 is 13 residues. CDR3 nucleotide sequence: TGTGCCTGGAGTGCTCAACGAGGGTATGGCTACACCTTC. It is translated as CAWSAQRGYGYTF.